The 2 T cell receptor beta chains presented below share a single source sample, sequenced in a study of shared clonotypes between healthy human individuals. Sequenced by immunoSEQ multiplex PCR; TCRdb stores in-frame clones only, minus some. The sample carries 1.5 million to 1.9 million clones, 95% to 99% recorded once. What was sequenced was naive CD4+ T cells sorted from blood. The sample's subset: CD45RA+ positively selected. These receptors came from a man younger than 45 in good health.

In this sample, this clone turned up once. V and J are TRBV4-3 and TRBJ2-1; weak D call: TRBD1 (5 bases). The germline V gene has CDR1 LGHNA and CDR2 YSLEER. The CDR3 has 15 residues. Trimming took 1 base from V and 6 from J, leaving 13 bases between them. The CDR3: CASSQGLDRGNEQFF. The CDR3 coding sequence is TGCGCCAGCAGCCAAGGATTAGATAGGGGCAATGAGCAGTTCTTC.

This rearrangement joins TRBV6-5 to TRBJ2-3, with D tentatively TRBD2 (5 bases). Per germline, CDR1 MNHEY and CDR2 SVGAGI. V lost 3 bases and J 2 bases, leaving 12 bases between the germline ends. CDR3 size: 15 residues. CDR3 amino acids: CASSYLPGFTDTQYF. CDR3 in DNA: TGTGCCAGCAGTTATCTTCCGGGATTCACAGATACGCAGTATTTT.